The present T cell receptor (beta chain) was sequenced within a study of blood T cell repertoires in COVID-19. Across the study: From the United States, Italy and Spain came samples of acute and convalescent COVID-19. T cells, B-cell-depleted T cells, or PBMCs supplied cDNA or gDNA.

The CDR3 length is 17 residues. In germline, CDR1 is KGHSH, CDR2 LQKENI. Trimming pared 1 base from V and 2 bases from J, leaving 14 bases between. Using immunoSEQ multiplex PCR, the repertoire was profiled, and TCRdb retains in-frame clones only, with some absent. The sample has approximately 300,000 clones, around 90% seen once. The age range of participants was about 18 to 100 years, with residence in about two dozen US areas. In assigning cohorts, the study relied on participant-reported clinical history. The V and J genes are TRBV18 and TRBJ2-2; D perhaps matches TRBD2 (6 bases). This receptor was taken from a man aged 55 to 70 who had recovered from COVID-19. Sequenced input: PBMCs or T cells enriched from blood (not recorded which). Here the CDR3 reads CASSPLGGNLNTGELFF. In DNA form, the CDR3 reads TGTGCCAGCTCACCACTAGGCGGGAACCTTAACACCGGGGAGCTGTTTTTT.